This T cell receptor (beta chain) was captured in a study of T cells after posttransplantation cyclophosphamide. Produced via immunoSEQ multiplex PCR; TCRdb's table is partial and in-frame only. Here the sample spans roughly 17,000 clones, around four fifths being singletons. From germline, CDR1 is LNHNV and CDR2 YYDKDF (reference sequence). V was pared by 4 bases and J by 0 bases, with 10 bases between. The CDR3 spans 15 residues. The V call is TRBV15, the J call TRBJ2-1; D remains ambiguous. The source is a man between 25 and 39 years old in good health and a related stem cell transplant donor. The sequencing input was memory CD4+ T cells sorted from blood. The CDR3 sequence: CATSTKKSSYNEQFF. CDR3 nucleotides: TGTGCCACCAGCACGAAAAAGAGCTCCTACAATGAGCAGTTCTTC.